This TCR beta chain comes out of a study of T cells in Graves' hyperthyroidism and ophthalmopathy. Whole-study results and caveats: In blood, most of the thyroid clonotypes expanded above 0.001 were also present.

RNA transcripts yielded amplified TCR beta CDR3 regions. TCR CDR3 regions were first amplified by RT-PCR with HTBI primers. TCRdb redid the calling of the multiplex PCR reads with MiXCR, one entry per CDR3 protein. The table includes 700,000 to 850,000 distinct CDR3 sequences, 35% detected once. Exclusion followed for patients with uncontrolled infection, other autoimmune disease, pregnancy or lactation. V dropped 10 bases and J dropped 1; count of bases not matched to a gene: 8. Germline-derived CDR1 and CDR2 are ENHRY and SYGVKD. The CDR3 is 15 amino acids. In its sample, this clonotype was seen many times. Its antigen is undetermined.

The gene calls are TRBV10-3 and TRBJ1-1; TRBD1 aligns across 11 bases. The specimen was blood. This clonotype was sampled from a woman aged 35 to 49 with Graves' hyperthyroidism. The CDR3 reads CATKDRGQWNTEAFF. CDR3 sequence (DNA): TGTGCCACTAAGGACAGGGGGCAGTGGAACACTGAAGCTTTCTTT.